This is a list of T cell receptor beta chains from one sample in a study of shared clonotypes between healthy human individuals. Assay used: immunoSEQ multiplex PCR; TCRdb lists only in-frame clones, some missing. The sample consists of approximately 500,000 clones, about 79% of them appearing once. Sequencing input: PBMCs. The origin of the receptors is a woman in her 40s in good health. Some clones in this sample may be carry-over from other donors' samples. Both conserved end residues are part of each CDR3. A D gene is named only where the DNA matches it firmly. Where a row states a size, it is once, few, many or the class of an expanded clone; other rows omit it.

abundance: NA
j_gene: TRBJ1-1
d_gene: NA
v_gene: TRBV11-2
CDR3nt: TGTGCCAGCAGCTTACAGCGCACTGAAGCTTTCTTT
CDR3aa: CASSLQRTEAFF

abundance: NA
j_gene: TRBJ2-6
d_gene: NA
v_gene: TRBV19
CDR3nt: TGTGCCAGTAGTATATCCGGACAGTACTCTGGGGCCAACGTCCTGACTTTC
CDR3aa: CASSISGQYSGANVLTF

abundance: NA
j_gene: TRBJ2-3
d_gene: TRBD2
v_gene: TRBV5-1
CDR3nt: TGCGCCACCCGGGGGGGTAATTCTACAGATACGCAGTATTTT
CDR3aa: CATRGGNSTDTQYF

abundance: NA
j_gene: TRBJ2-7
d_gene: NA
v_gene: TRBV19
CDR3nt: TGTGCCAGTAGTACCCTCATATGGTACGAGCAGTACTTC
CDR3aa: CASSTLIWYEQYF

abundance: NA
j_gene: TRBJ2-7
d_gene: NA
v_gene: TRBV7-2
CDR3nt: TGTGCCAGCAGCCCGAGAGTGATAACTAGCCCATTCGGATCCTACGAGCAGTACTTC
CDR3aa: CASSPRVITSPFGSYEQYF

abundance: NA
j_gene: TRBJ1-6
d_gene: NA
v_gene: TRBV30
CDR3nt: TGTGCCTGGGGCCGGGTCCCTGGCTATAATTCACCCCTCCACTTT
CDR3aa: CAWGRVPGYNSPLHF

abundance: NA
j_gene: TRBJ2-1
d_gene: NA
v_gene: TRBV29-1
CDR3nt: TGCAGCGTTGGGGAGCGGGTTCCCTACAATGAGCAGTTCTTC
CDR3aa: CSVGERVPYNEQFF

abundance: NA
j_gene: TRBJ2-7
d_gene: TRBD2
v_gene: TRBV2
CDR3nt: TGTGCCAGCAGTGGAGGGACTAGCGGGAGACACGAGCAGTACTTC
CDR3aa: CASSGGTSGRHEQYF

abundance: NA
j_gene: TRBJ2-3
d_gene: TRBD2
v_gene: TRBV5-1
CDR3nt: TGCGCCAGCAGCCCGGGACTAGCAACAGATACGCAGTATTTT
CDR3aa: CASSPGLATDTQYF

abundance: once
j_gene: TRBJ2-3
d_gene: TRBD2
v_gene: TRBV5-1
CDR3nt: TGCGCCAGCAGCTTGGCCCTAGCGGGAGGCACAGATACGCAGTATTTT
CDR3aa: CASSLALAGGTDTQYF

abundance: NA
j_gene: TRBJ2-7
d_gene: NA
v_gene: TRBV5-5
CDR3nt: TGTGCCAGCAGCTTGTGGCAGGGTCCCTACGAGCAGTACTTC
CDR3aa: CASSLWQGPYEQYF

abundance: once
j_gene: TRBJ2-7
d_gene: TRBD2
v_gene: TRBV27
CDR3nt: TGTGCCAGCAGAGGGACTAGCGGGGGGATGGTGCAGTACTTC
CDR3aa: CASRGTSGGMVQYF

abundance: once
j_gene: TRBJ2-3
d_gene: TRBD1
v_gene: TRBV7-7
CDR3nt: TGTGCTAGCAGCTTAGGGACAGGGGCCCAAGATACGCAGTATTTT
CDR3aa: CASSLGTGAQDTQYF

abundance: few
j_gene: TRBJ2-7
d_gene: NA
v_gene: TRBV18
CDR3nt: TGTGCCAGCTCACCTGCGGGGACCTACGAGCAGTACTTC
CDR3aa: CASSPAGTYEQYF

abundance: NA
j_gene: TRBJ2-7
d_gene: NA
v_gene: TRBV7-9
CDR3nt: TGTGCCAGCAGCCCAACGGGACAATACGAGCAGTACTTC
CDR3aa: CASSPTGQYEQYF

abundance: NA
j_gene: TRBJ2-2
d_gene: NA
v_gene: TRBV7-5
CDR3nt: TGTGCCAGAAGCTTACCCGGACTAGCGAACACCGGGGAGCTGTTTTTT
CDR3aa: CARSLPGLANTGELFF

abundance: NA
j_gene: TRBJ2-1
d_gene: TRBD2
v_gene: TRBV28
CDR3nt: TGTGCCAGCAGTTTATCGGCTAGCGGGAGGGCCGGAAATGAGCAGTTCTTC
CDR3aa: CASSLSASGRAGNEQFF

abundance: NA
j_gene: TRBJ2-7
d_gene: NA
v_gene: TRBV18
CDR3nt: TGTGCCAGCTCATCAGCGGTTAGCTCCTACGAGCAGTACTTC
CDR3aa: CASSSAVSSYEQYF

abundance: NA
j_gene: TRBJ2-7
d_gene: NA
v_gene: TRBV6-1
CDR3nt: TGTGCCAGCAGTGTCGGGCTTTCCTACGAGCAGTACTTC
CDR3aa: CASSVGLSYEQYF

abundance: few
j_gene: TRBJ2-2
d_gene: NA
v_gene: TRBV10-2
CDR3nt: TGCGCCAGCGGGAGGGGGACCGGGGAGCTGTTTTTT
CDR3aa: CASGRGTGELFF

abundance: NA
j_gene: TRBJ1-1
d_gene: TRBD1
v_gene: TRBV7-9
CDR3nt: TGTGCCAGCAGCTTCGGGGACAGAAACACTGAAGCTTTCTTT
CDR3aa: CASSFGDRNTEAFF

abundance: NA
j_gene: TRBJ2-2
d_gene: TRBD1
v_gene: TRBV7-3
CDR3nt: TGTGCCAGCAGCTTAACGGACAGGGCGTTGAGGACCGGGGAGCTGTTTTTT
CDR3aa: CASSLTDRALRTGELFF

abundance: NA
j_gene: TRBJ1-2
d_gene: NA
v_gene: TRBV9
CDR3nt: TGTGTCAGCACCCCCGGGACGAGGTATGGCTACACCTTC
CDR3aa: CVSTPGTRYGYTF

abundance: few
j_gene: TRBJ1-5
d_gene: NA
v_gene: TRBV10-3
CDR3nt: TGTGCCATCAGTGAGTCAGGGGTAAGCAATCAGCCCCAGCATTTT
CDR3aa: CAISESGVSNQPQHF

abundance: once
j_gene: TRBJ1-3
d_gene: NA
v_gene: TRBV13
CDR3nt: TGTGCCAGCAGCTGGGGGAAAGGAAACACCATATATTTT
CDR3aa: CASSWGKGNTIYF

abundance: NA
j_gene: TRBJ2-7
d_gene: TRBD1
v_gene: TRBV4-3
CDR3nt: TGCGCCAGCAGCCAAATCAGCACGGGACAGGGGTTCTACGAGCAGTACTTC
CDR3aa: CASSQISTGQGFYEQYF

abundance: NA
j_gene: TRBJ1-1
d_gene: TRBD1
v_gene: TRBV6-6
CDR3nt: TGTGCCAGCAGTTACGAGGGGGCCGGAACTGAAGCTTTCTTT
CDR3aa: CASSYEGAGTEAFF

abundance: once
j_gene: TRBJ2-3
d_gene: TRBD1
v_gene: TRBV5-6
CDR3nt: TGTGCCAGCAGTGGGGGGACAGGGCACACAGATACGCAGTATTTT
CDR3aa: CASSGGTGHTDTQYF

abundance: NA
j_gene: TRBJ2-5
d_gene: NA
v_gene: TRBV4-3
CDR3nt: TGCGCCAGCAGCCAGAGCCCGGTAACAACACAGAACCAAGAGACCCAGTACTTC
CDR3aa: CASSQSPVTTQNQETQYF

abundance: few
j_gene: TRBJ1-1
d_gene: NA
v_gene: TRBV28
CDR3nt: TGTGCCAGCAGTTTATCGGGCCTCACTGAAGCTTTCTTT
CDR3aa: CASSLSGLTEAFF

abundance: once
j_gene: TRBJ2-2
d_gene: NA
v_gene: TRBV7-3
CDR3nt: TGTGCCAGCAGCTTAACAGGGAGTAGTCTACGCACCGGGGAGCTGTTTTTT
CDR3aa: CASSLTGSSLRTGELFF

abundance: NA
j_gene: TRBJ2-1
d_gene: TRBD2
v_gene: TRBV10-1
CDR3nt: TGCGCCAGCAGTGAAGCGGGACTAGCGGGAGAATTATCCTCCTACAATGAGCAGTTCTTC
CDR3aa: CASSEAGLAGELSSYNEQFF

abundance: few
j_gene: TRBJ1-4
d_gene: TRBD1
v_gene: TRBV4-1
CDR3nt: TGCGCCAGCAGCCAAGGACAGGGAACTAATGAAAAACTGTTTTTT
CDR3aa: CASSQGQGTNEKLFF